The clone carrying this T cell receptor beta chain came up many times. Only Caucasian adults living in Nashville, Tennessee made up the donor group. The entry originates in a study of shared clonotypes between healthy human individuals. Genomic DNA belonging to each subset was distributed in equal measure over several immunoSEQ plates. Original processing notes: For the immunoSEQ data, sequences were junction-only without quality scores, so filtering differed. Clones were sequenced by immunoSEQ multiplex PCR, and TCRdb holds only the in-frame ones, with some missing. From that table come the V and J calls and clone size; the DNA was used to work out D and trimming. The profile shows about 480,000 clones, 60% to 80% of them singletons. This CDR3 region has 15 residues. Germline V gives CDR1 SNHLY, CDR2 FYNNEI. The V end was cut by 5 bases, the J end by 4 bases, with 17 bases between.

V gene TRBV2 combines with J gene TRBJ2-5; possibly TRBD1 for D (6 bases). Sequencing used PBMCs. This TCR was recovered from a woman aged 40-49 years in good health. Some clones in this sample may be carry-over from other donors' samples. DNA of the CDR3: TGTGCCAGCAGTCGATCAGGGGTACAAAGAGAGACCCAGTACTTC. This gives the protein CASSRSGVQRETQYF.